This T cell receptor beta chain is from a study of T cells in localized non-small cell lung cancer (dated by TCRdb to about 2020). For the wider study: T cell repertoires of 200 to 300 early-stage NSCLC patients were analyzed, with tumors being compared against uninvolved tumor-adjacent lungs. The cohort was made up of a few hundred treatment-naive NSCLC patients whose localized lung tumors had been resected. Of the NSCLC patients, over 120 were male and about 97 were female, and the mean age was about 69 years. Paper-wide results and their limitations: Uninvolved tumor-adjacent lung showed the highest T cell clonality, higher than tumor, which suggests more focused antigenic responses in the uninvolved tumor-adjacent lung. Because of the exploratory design, TCR variables were selected using unadjusted p-values without false-discovery rate correction. Longer overall survival was associated with higher blood T cell density, whereas shorter survival was associated with higher adjacent-lung clonality. Because multi-region sequencing of the tumors was not done, intratumor heterogeneity could not be ruled out. A median of about 53 of the top 100 tumor clones were detected in paired uninvolved adjacent lung, and some 30 of these tumor clones were also found among the top 100 clones of the paired uninvolved adjacent lung.

TCR beta CDR3 regions were sequenced from DNA using the immunoSEQ Assay. In the paper's pipeline: T cell density was computed as TCR beta template counts normalized to usable DNA estimated by amplifying housekeeping genes. Richness was estimated with the preseqR package, extrapolating to 400,000 templates for PBMC samples and 120,000 templates for tissue samples. Clonality was defined by subtracting Pielou's evenness from one. Differential abundance testing on productive amino-acid clonotypes, with a minimum total count of 5 and an alpha of 0.1, was used to identify tissue-enriched TCRs. The Jaccard Index and the Morisita Overlap Index were used to quantify repertoire overlap between compartments. TCR beta CDR3s were clustered by GLIPH together with public tetramer-defined viral CDR3s, and at least three viral sequences plus V-gene enrichment were required for viral motifs. TCRdb obtained this table from immuneACCESS and retained in-frame rearrangements with V and J assigned. These tables miss some clones; where compared with another copy, unresolved V genes account for less than half of the shortfall, and the remainder is unexplained. V and J calls and clone size follow that table, whereas D and trimming were derived from the DNA. This sample gives about 1,700 clones in total; 20% to 25% of them show up just once. Clones ranked in the top ten supply around 8.5% of the sample.

Uninvolved adjacent lung was sampled at least 2 cm away from the tumor margin, and two independent pathologists confirmed that the tissue had no atypia. At diagnosis, tumor, uninvolved tumor-adjacent lung and peripheral blood were collected and then preserved as a mix of FFPE and fresh-frozen material. In the case of this clone: What antigen it recognizes has not been identified. No base qualities exist here, and no much larger clone lies one base off it.

The germline V gene gives CDR1 as SGHVS and CDR2 as FQNEAQ. There are 13 amino acids in the CDR3, from cysteine to phenylalanine inclusive. Solely the CDR3 DNA is kept, with 39 bases framed from the first base. V is clipped by 1 base and J by 4 bases, and the sequence between their germline boundaries is 5 bases long. The sequenced sample was normal lung tissue next to the tumor, obtained before any cancer treatment. The sequence joins TRBV7-8 to TRBJ1-5, with no confident D gene call. The TCR originated in an older female donor with stage II squamous cell lung carcinoma. The sequenced DNA is TGTGCCAGCAGCTTAGACGGAAATCAGCCCCAGCATTTT. Its amino acids are CASSLDGNQPQHF.